The present T cell receptor (beta chain) was sequenced within a study of OX40 agonist ivuxolimab in advanced cancers. Study information: One patient with hepatocellular carcinoma and two with cutaneous melanoma, three in all, had partial responses.

This clone has only a few counts. The assay was immunoSEQ multiplex PCR, and TCRdb's table has in-frame clones only and misses some. In the table there are about 49,000 clones, approximately 79% of which are singletons. This CDR3 has 15 residues. Trimming took 6 bases from V and 2 from J, leaving 13 bases between them. The germline gives CDR1 MGHRA, CDR2 YSYEKL. Sequencing used CD4+ or CD8+ T cells sorted from blood, obtained in a trial of the OX40 agonist ivuxolimab. This receptor was taken from an adult with an advanced solid tumor such as melanoma, head and neck, liver or kidney cancer. V is TRBV4-1 and J is TRBJ2-2; D is unclear. The CDR3 loop reads CASRAGSANTGELFF. The CDR3 nucleotides are TGCGCCAGCAGGGCAGGATCCGCTAACACCGGGGAGCTGTTTTTT.